This T cell receptor beta chain emerged from a study of T cell responses to AZD1222 COVID-19 vaccine. Broader study findings: Spike-specific TCR breadth and depth went up after people got two AZD1222 doses. Clonal diversity may have been underestimated in mostly white British donors. Among AZD1222 vaccinees, only five to seven were seropositive at baseline.

Germline V CDR1 and CDR2: MNHEY, SMNVEV (reference sequence). Deletions cut 3 bases from V and 4 bases from J, with 13 bases between. This CDR3 has 15 amino acids. On this clone: Its specificity is unknown.

Repertoires were generated with immunoSEQ multiplex PCR, while TCRdb's copy carries only in-frame clones and drops some. This table has around 120,000 clones, roughly 91% appearing once. The clonotype was recovered from an adult who received the AZD1222 COVID-19 vaccine. V usage is TRBV27 and J usage is TRBJ2-1; D unclear. The sample in question was peripheral blood, obtained 28 days after the second AZD1222 dose. This chain's CDR3 is CASSFRAASYNEQFF. CDR3 DNA: TGTGCCAGCAGTTTTCGGGCGGCTTCATACAATGAGCAGTTCTTC.